The sequence of this T cell receptor (gamma chain) was determined in a study of intestinal T cells in coeliac disease (dated by TCRdb to the early 2020s). Describing the broader study: Coeliac patients were much younger than controls, with mean ages of around 15 versus 50 years in the TRG cohort. Duodenal biopsies from about ten coeliac disease patients and about ten non-coeliac controls were included in the TCR-delta (TRD) cohort. Duodenal biopsies from about 35 coeliac disease patients and under 25 non-coeliac controls made up a second, larger TCR-gamma (TRG) cohort. Overall results and qualifications from the work: Of some 54 biopsies, approximately 51 (around 94%) were correctly classified by TRG clustering, and a leave-one-out accuracy of about 90% was reported. The coeliac group and the control group were significantly different in age, but an analysis split by age did not give significant classification. All 20 or so biopsies in training were correctly classified by TRD kmer-based clustering, and a leave-one-out accuracy of roughly 89% was reported. It was not possible to tell repeated CDR3 amino acid sequences apart from PCR duplicates. FFPE-derived DNA was found to be relatively degraded, and loss of a proportion of TCR sequences in each sample was likely caused by this degradation.

Genomic DNA was extracted with the QIAamp DNA FFPE tissue kit from ten 5-um FFPE scrolls per case. To test whether coeliac disease can be classified from the TCR repertoire, the study used fully anonymised formalin-fixed paraffin-embedded duodenal biopsies that were not needed for diagnosis. CDR1 EGSTGY and CDR2 YDSYTSSV were looked up in the germline V gene. The germline V end is reduced by 4 bases and the J end by 10 bases; junction bases left unmatched: 15. CDR3 length: 15 amino acids, cysteine to phenylalanine. Kept here is only the CDR3 DNA, which spans 45 bases and is read in frame from base 1. This clone is assessed as large (0.1 to 1%). It lacks a known antigen. Base qualities are not at hand, and no much larger clone is one base apart. Library preparation was by multiplex PCR. The reads were generated on an Ion Torrent PGM. TRG repertoires were amplified from approximately 220 ng of biopsy DNA using the LymphoTrack kit, whose primers carry Illumina adapters. TRG amplicons were purified using AMPure XP beads, were quantified on a 2100 Bioanalyzer, and were pooled equimolarly. An Ion PGM instrument was used to sequence the TRG libraries. The original pipeline was this. Using FastX, any read was removed if more than 10% of its nucleotides had quality scores below the third quartile calculated per patient. Alignment of reads was performed with IMGT/HighV-QUEST so that V, D and J genes were assigned, CDR3 regions were identified and functionality was assessed. After the sequences were translated into amino acids, every sequence predicted to be non-functional was thrown out. CDR3s were broken into kmers both with and without positional annotation, kmer frequencies were analysed by PCA, and samples were clustered using each of the 1023 combinations of PCs 1-10. Classification was validated by leave-one-out cross-validation, in which parameters were re-optimised on the remaining samples each time. Shannon diversity was calculated using the vegan R package from repeated random subsamples equal to the lowest read count. After TCRdb called clones again from the public reads with CATT, rows with identical DNA were merged. TCRdb assigned the V and J calls; the authors' analysis was not used. This sample comprises about 650 gamma-chain clones, approximately 55% of them detected only once. The ten biggest clones cover 18% of the sample.

Sequencing was done on a sample of a duodenal biopsy. The chain is assembled from TRGV4 and TRGJP2. The TCR sequence derives from a human donor with celiac disease. The base sequence is TGTGCCACCTGGGACGCGCCCCGTACGGGTTGGATCAAGACGTTT. This translates into CATWDAPRTGWIKTF.